The 8 T cell receptor beta chains below were found in one sample sequenced in a study of cytomegalovirus exposure and HLA in healthy donors. PCR employed 60 Vbeta and 13 Jbeta primers. The data were produced by immunoSEQ multiplex PCR, yet TCRdb's version contains in-frame clones alone and is incomplete. The data show about 94,000 clones, about 75% seen once. Sample: PBMCs. The source is a man aged 35 to 55 in good health and CMV-seropositive.

This clone has only one observation. This chain connects TRBV2 to TRBJ1-1; TRBD1 agrees at 8 bases. The CDR3 contains 15 residues. V lost 7 bases to trimming and J lost 1 base; unmatched junction nucleotides: 8. Germline CDR1 SNHLY, CDR2 FYNNEI. CDR3 in amino acids: CASTGQGRGNTEAFF. The DNA for the CDR3 is TGTGCCAGCACCGGACAGGGTCGGGGGAACACTGAAGCTTTCTTT.

V is TRBV9 and J is TRBJ2-7; 11 positions agree with TRBD1. CDR1 SGDLS and CDR2 YYNGEE come from the germline V gene. The CDR3 covers 19 residues. V lost 0 bases to trimming and J lost 2 bases; unmatched junction nucleotides: 13. CDR3 bases: TGTGCCAGCAGCGTAGGGCCAGAGGAGAGGACAGGGGGCCCCTACGAGCAGTACTTC. Its protein product is CASSVGPEERTGGPYEQYF.

Only a few counts were recorded for this clone. CDR3 loop: CASSLPPSDYGYTF. CDR3 bases: TGTGCCAGCAGCTTACCCCCGAGCGACTATGGCTACACCTTC. This chain connects TRBV11-2 to TRBJ1-2; D gene uncertain. V was cut by 2 bases and J by 3 bases, with 10 bases left in between. The CDR3 loop spans 14 amino acids. From germline, CDR1 is SGHAT and CDR2 FQNNGV.

The chain employs TRBV7-8 and TRBJ2-7; D is possibly TRBD1 (7 bases). Germline V gene sequence: CDR1 SGHVS, CDR2 FQNEAQ. The V gene lost 5 bases and the J gene lost 6 bases, with 14 bases spanning the gap. This CDR3 is 13 amino acids long. This CDR3 reads CASSPPGDSEQYF. The DNA of the CDR3 is TGTGCCAGCAGCCCCCCGGGGGACAGCGAGCAGTACTTC. The whole variable domain, remainder taken from reference TRBV7-8 and TRBJ2-7, is GAGVSQSPRYKVAKRGQDVALRCDPISGHVSLFWYQQALGQGPEFLTYFQNEAQLDKSGLPSDRFFAERPEGSVSTLKIQRTQQEDSAVYLCASSPPGDSEQYFGPGTRLTVT.

This rearrangement joins TRBV4-1 to TRBJ2-7; TRBD1 aligns across 7 bases. From germline, CDR1 is MGHRA and CDR2 YSYEKL. V was clipped by 4 bases and J by 3 bases; unmatched bases: 9. This CDR3 has 15 residues. CDR3 sequence (DNA): TGCGCCAGCAGCCGCCAGGGACAGCCGAACTACGAGCAGTACTTC. Translated: CASSRQGQPNYEQYF.

The V and J genes are TRBV29-1 and TRBJ2-3, with unresolved D. Trimming shortened V by 4 bases and J by 1 base, and 12 bases separated the two germline ends. The CDR3 is made up of 14 amino acids. Germline V lookup: CDR1 SQVTM, CDR2 ANQGSEA. The CDR3 DNA reads TGCAGCGTTGCGGTTTCCGTGCGCACAGATACGCAGTATTTT. Protein: CSVAVSVRTDTQYF.

The V gene is TRBV9, the J gene TRBJ2-3; D possibly corresponds to TRBD2 (5 bases). Trimming cost V 0 bases and J 4 bases, with 12 bases left between them. There are 15 residues in the CDR3. Germline CDR1 reads SGDLS; CDR2 reads YYNGEE. CDR3 nucleotides: TGTGCCAGCAGCGTAGGGACTCTAGCATCAGATACGCAGTATTTT. Translated: CASSVGTLASDTQYF.

This chain's CDR3 is CASSSDRYPPLHF. CDR3 DNA sequence: TGTGCCAGCAGCTCCGACAGGTATCCACCCCTCCACTTT. The chain links TRBV7-8 to TRBJ1-6; perhaps TRBD1 as D (6 bases). The germline CDR1 and CDR2 sequences are SGHVS and FQNEAQ. V was shortened by 4 bases and J by 11 bases, with 12 bases between the two germline ends. The CDR3 has 13 amino acids. The entire variable domain, with the rest obtained from reference TRBV7-8 and TRBJ1-6, is as follows: GAGVSQSPRYKVAKRGQDVALRCDPISGHVSLFWYQQALGQGPEFLTYFQNEAQLDKSGLPSDRFFAERPEGSVSTLKIQRTQQEDSAVYLCASSSDRYPPLHFGNGTRLTVT.